Listed below are T cell receptor beta chains from one sample, sequenced in a study of blood T cell repertoires in COVID-19. Here immunoSEQ multiplex PCR was the method, and the copy in TCRdb shows in-frame clones only, minus some. This sample has approximately 180,000 clones, with over 80% found just once. Sequencing used peripheral blood. The receptors here all came from a woman in her forties with COVID-19, enrolled during active disease. Both conserved end residues are part of each CDR3.

J: TRBJ2-7
V: TRBV20-1
CDR3: CSLGGCEQYF

J: TRBJ1-2
V: TRBV11-2
CDR3: CASSLYNYGYTF

J: TRBJ2-7
V: TRBV18
CDR3: CASSLGLAEEQYF

J: TRBJ2-2
V: TRBV27
CDR3: CASSPGLVSTGELFF

J: TRBJ2-5
V: TRBV25-1
CDR3: CASSEKFLGGGPQETQYF

J: TRBJ2-5
V: TRBV6-5
CDR3: CASRVRTGFQETQYF

J: TRBJ2-6
V: TRBV9
CDR3: CASSPEEVVFSGANVLTF

J: TRBJ2-3
V: TRBV27
CDR3: CASSRREAGITDTQYF

J: TRBJ1-4
V: TRBV5-4
CDR3: CASSSRDSEEKLFF

J: TRBJ1-5
V: TRBV7-2
CDR3: CASSTRTQGRGQPQHF

J: TRBJ1-1
V: TRBV19
CDR3: CASSFSGFMNTEAFF

J: TRBJ2-1
V: TRBV9
CDR3: CASTNPAGGPIYNEQFF

J: TRBJ1-4
V: TRBV7-9
CDR3: CASSLASRGGNEKLFF

J: TRBJ1-5
V: TRBV7-2
CDR3: CASSPRGGLEWDQPQHF

J: TRBJ1-1
V: TRBV7-3
CDR3: CASSLAQGAEAFF

J: TRBJ1-1
V: TRBV27
CDR3: CASSRDRVAKAFF

J: TRBJ2-2
V: TRBV6-6
CDR3: CASVIAGDTGELFF

J: TRBJ1-6
V: TRBV7-6
CDR3: CASSFGQGTSPLHF

J: TRBJ1-2
V: TRBV5-4
CDR3: CASSLDRGKTRGYTF

J: TRBJ1-1
V: TRBV28
CDR3: CASSSPDSRGTEAFF

J: TRBJ1-1
V: TRBV6-5
CDR3: CASSRQTNTEAFF

J: TRBJ2-3
V: TRBV27
CDR3: CASSLGVFGGGTDTQYF

J: TRBJ1-2
V: TRBV18
CDR3: CASSRGQVYGYTF

J: TRBJ2-1
V: TRBV19
CDR3: CASSIYFRELAGGSYNEQFF

J: TRBJ1-6
V: TRBV21-1
CDR3: CASSTRTGCNSPLHF

J: TRBJ1-3
V: TRBV28
CDR3: CASSLFSLTIGAIYF

J: TRBJ1-5
V: TRBV5-1
CDR3: CASSPSGRGQPQHF

J: TRBJ1-3
V: TRBV6-1
CDR3: CASSDRAGFSSGNTIYF

J: TRBJ2-7
V: TRBV2
CDR3: CASSEAPAGAYEQYF

J: TRBJ2-1
V: TRBV11-2
CDR3: CASSLYTSGSGNEQFF

J: TRBJ2-5
V: TRBV10-1
CDR3: CASSEYIQETQYF

J: TRBJ2-6
V: TRBV2
CDR3: CASMRGPGANVLTF

J: TRBJ1-6
V: TRBV28
CDR3: CGSETGTGRGISPLHF

J: TRBJ1-1
V: TRBV28
CDR3: CASSSLTGRETEAFF

J: TRBJ2-7
V: TRBV27
CDR3: CASSRTGGYEQYF

J: TRBJ1-5
V: TRBV6-5
CDR3: CASSNSTGGYQPQHF

J: TRBJ1-2
V: TRBV27
CDR3: CASSSQVRGGYTF

J: TRBJ1-2
V: TRBV6-5
CDR3: CASSYGGTGNYGYTF

J: TRBJ2-7
V: TRBV11-3
CDR3: CASSSVPNEQYF

J: TRBJ1-5
V: TRBV5-6
CDR3: CASSLPGGGQPQHF

J: TRBJ2-7
V: TRBV15
CDR3: CATSEGYEQYF

J: TRBJ2-1
V: TRBV3-1/TRBV3-2
CDR3: CASSLGANEQFF

J: TRBJ2-3
V: TRBV29-1
CDR3: CSVAFGAGPRDTQYF

J: TRBJ2-3
V: TRBV5-1
CDR3: CASSLEAGGTDTQYF

J: TRBJ1-1
V: TRBV3-1/TRBV3-2
CDR3: CASSQVQGARAFF

J: TRBJ1-5
V: TRBV27
CDR3: CASSLTSLDQPQHF

J: TRBJ2-7
V: TRBV9
CDR3: CASSLLAGPYEQYF

J: TRBJ2-7
V: TRBV19
CDR3: CASSIIRGTYEQYF

J: TRBJ1-5
V: TRBV6-5
CDR3: CASSYDRWYQPQHF

J: TRBJ2-7
V: TRBV7-9
CDR3: CASRSNLRGTGEEQYF

J: TRBJ1-2
V: TRBV9
CDR3: CASSARSRWGQDGYTF

J: TRBJ1-1
V: TRBV14
CDR3: CASSLLRQAVTEAFF

J: TRBJ1-1
V: TRBV14
CDR3: CASSQSRTEAFF

J: TRBJ2-1
V: TRBV15
CDR3: CASRSSSYNEQFF

J: TRBJ2-1
V: TRBV9
CDR3: CASSAGTSGINEQFF

J: TRBJ1-2
V: TRBV27
CDR3: CATKPLPTYYGYTF

J: TRBJ1-1
V: TRBV19
CDR3: CASSPTKTGNTEAFF

J: TRBJ1-1
V: TRBV7-9
CDR3: CASSPLAGANTEAFF

J: TRBJ1-5
V: TRBV7-2
CDR3: CASSLAVLGGVAQPQHF

J: TRBJ2-3
V: TRBV5-1
CDR3: CASSLVQGEGTDTQYF